This TCR beta chain appears in the sequencing data of a study of T cells after posttransplantation cyclophosphamide. Study results and limitations: Later blood repertoires were often dominated by clones from the donor CD8+ memory compartment. TRB overlap between skin or GI tissue T cells and blood was limited. Recipient CMV seropositivity and CMV reactivation strongly tracked TRB clonality.

Sequencing was performed with immunoSEQ multiplex PCR; in TCRdb, only in-frame clones are kept and a portion is missing. The profile shows some 64,000 clones, 90% to 95% of them singletons. Comment on this clone: Its antigen is not identified.

The CDR3 loop spans 16 amino acids. Looked up from germline, CDR1 is SGHAT and CDR2 is FQDESV (reference sequence). V was clipped by 7 bases and J by 0 bases, with 15 bases between them. The TCR sequence derives from a woman aged 30 to 39 in good health and a related stem cell transplant donor. The sequencing input was PBMCs. This chain uses TRBV11-1 with TRBJ2-2; no clear D. CDR3 sequence: CASTNRGTANTGELFF. As DNA, the CDR3 is TGTGCCAGCACCAACCGTGGAACGGCGAACACCGGGGAGCTGTTTTTT.